The 22 T cell receptor beta chains reported below all come from one sample, sequenced in a study of blood T cell repertoires in COVID-19. Only in-frame clones appear in the TCRdb table, and some are missing; sequencing was by immunoSEQ multiplex PCR. The repertoire consists of some 200,000 clones, with roughly 84% occurring once and the leading ten covering roughly 10%. The sequenced material came from peripheral blood. Every receptor here comes from a man over 45 with active or convalescent COVID-19.

This CDR3 is CASKTGQQETQYF. CDR3 nucleotides: TGTGCCAGCAAGACAGGACAGCAAGAGACCCAGTACTTC. V and J are TRBV5-4 and TRBJ2-5; D possibly corresponds to TRBD1 (6 bases). Germline V lookup: CDR1 SGHNT, CDR2 YYREEE (reference sequence). The CDR3 sequence is 13 residues long. V dropped 6 bases and J dropped 2 bases, with 11 bases sitting between them.

This chain uses TRBV5-8 with TRBJ2-5; a possible D gene is TRBD2 (5 bases). Germline V CDR1 and CDR2: SGHTS, YDEGEE. This CDR3 comprises 12 residues. With 4 bases removed from V and 5 bases from J, the gap between germline ends came to 9 bases. CDR3 protein: CASSLWEETQYF. CDR3 nucleotide sequence: TGTGCCAGCAGCCTCTGGGAGGAGACCCAGTACTTC.

V usage is TRBV10-2 and J usage is TRBJ2-5; 8 nucleotides agree with TRBD1. This CDR3 has 15 residues. V shed 6 bases, J shed 1 base, and the junction held 7 bases outside the gene matches. Germline lookup yields CDR1 WSHSY and CDR2 SAAADI. For the CDR3, the DNA is TGCGCCAGCAGCTGGGACAGGTGGGGCCAAGAGACCCAGTACTTC. Protein: CASSWDRWGQETQYF.

With respect to this clone: Other DNA sequences within the sample encode an identical CDR3. The chain recombines TRBV7-9 with TRBJ2-3; D is unresolved. From germline, CDR1 is SEHNR and CDR2 FQNEAQ (reference sequence). This CDR3 is 12 amino acids long. V was clipped by 3 bases and J by 4 bases, with 5 bases between them. The CDR3 protein is CASSFRADTQYF. As DNA, the CDR3 is TGTGCCAGCAGCTTCCGGGCAGATACGCAGTATTTT.

This sequence joins TRBV11-2 and TRBJ2-2, with D perhaps matching TRBD2 (6 bases). Trimming pared 11 bases from V and 2 bases from J, leaving 18 bases between. CDR3 length: 15 residues. Germline CDR1 reads SGHAT; CDR2 reads FQNNGV. Here the CDR3 DNA reads TGTGCCGGAGGGCGCATACTTACTAACACCGGGGAGCTGTTTTTT. Translation gives CAGGRILTNTGELFF.

This chain uses TRBV6-5 with TRBJ2-4, with D tentatively TRBD2 (6 bases). Germline loops: CDR1 MNHEY, CDR2 SVGAGI. The CDR3 has 14 residues. V shed 10 bases and J shed 6 bases, with 19 bases lying between them. In nucleotides, the CDR3 is TGTGCCACCCAGCGGGCGGTCGGTGGAAACATTCAGTACTTC. Protein sequence: CATQRAVGGNIQYF.

The chain recombines TRBV5-1 with TRBJ2-2; unclear D gene. Between the trimmed V and J ends, which lost 4 bases and 3 bases, there was a span of 10 bases. Germline CDR1 reads SGHRS; CDR2 reads YFSETQ. This CDR3 has 14 residues. As DNA, the CDR3 is TGCGCCAGCAGCCCTAAATCCTACACCGGGGAGCTGTTTTTT. Translated: CASSPKSYTGELFF.

This chain uses TRBV4-3 with TRBJ2-1, with D possibly being TRBD1 (6 bases). Germline CDR1 LGHNA, CDR2 YSLEER. Trimming took off 5 bases at V and 6 bases at J, with 14 bases between the two ends. The CDR3 loop spans 14 amino acids. The CDR3 loop reads CASSSDRWGNEQFF. CDR3 DNA: TGCGCCAGCAGCAGTGACAGGTGGGGCAATGAGCAGTTCTTC.

CDR3 region: CAISEGRTSSPLHF. CDR3 coding DNA: TGTGCCATCAGTGAGGGGCGCACTAGTTCACCCCTCCACTTT. This chain joins TRBV10-3 and TRBJ1-6; D uncertain. The V gene's germline CDR1 is ENHRY and CDR2 SYGVKD. CDR3 length equals 14 residues. V lost 2 bases and J lost 9, with 11 bases in between.

V gene TRBV7-3 combines with J gene TRBJ1-3; weak D call: TRBD1 (5 bases). Germline CDR1 SGHTA, CDR2 FQGTGA. V gave up 8 bases and J gave up 2 bases, with 10 bases separating them. CDR3 length: 13 amino acids. Here the CDR3 DNA reads TGTGCCAGCGCTGACAGACCTGGAAACACCATATATTTT. Translated: CASADRPGNTIYF.

This chain connects TRBV7-8 to TRBJ2-5; 12 bases align to TRBD2. J lost 5 bases, V lost 2 bases, and 9 bases had no gene match. This CDR3 spans 17 amino acids. The germline gives CDR1 SGHVS, CDR2 FQNEAQ. The CDR3 region is CASSLRLAGGLGETQYF. The CDR3 coding sequence is TGTGCCAGCAGCTTAAGGCTAGCGGGGGGGCTAGGGGAGACCCAGTACTTC.

The rearrangement joins TRBV7-9 to TRBJ2-1; 10 bases are shared with TRBD1. There are 16 residues in the CDR3. Germline CDR1 is SEHNR and CDR2 is FQNEAQ (reference sequence). V lost 6 bases to trimming and J lost 2 bases; unmatched junction nucleotides: 7. CDR3 protein: CASSSSGQGAYNEQFF. Written as DNA, the CDR3 is TGTGCCAGCAGTTCCTCTGGACAGGGGGCCTACAATGAGCAGTTCTTC. The complete variable domain, with remaining parts taken from reference TRBV7-9 and TRBJ2-1, reads DTGVSQNPRHKITKRGQNVTFRCDPISEHNRLYWYRQTLGQGPEFLTYFQNEAQLEKSRLLSDRFSAERPKGSFSTLEIQRTEQGDSAMYLCASSSSGQGAYNEQFFGPGTRLTVL.

A single count supports this clone. CDR3 nucleotide sequence: TGTGCCAGCAGTTTTAACAGGGGGAACACTGAAGCTTTCTTT. Translating it yields CASSFNRGNTEAFF. This chain joins TRBV27 and TRBJ1-1; 7 nucleotides match TRBD1. V was pared by 3 bases and J by 1 base, with 2 bases of the junction left unmatched. Germline CDR1 and CDR2: MNHEY and SMNVEV (reference sequence). The CDR3 sequence is 14 residues long.

This chain uses TRBV6-6 with TRBJ1-2; TRBD1 matches 9 bases. V trimming: 2 bases; J trimming: 5 bases; junction bases outside the gene matches: 3. The CDR3 length is 14 residues. Per the germline V gene, CDR1 is MNHNY and CDR2 is SVGAGI (reference sequence). The CDR3 coding sequence is TGTGCCAGCAGTTACGCCGGACAGGGGTATGGCTACACCTTC. This gives the protein CASSYAGQGYGYTF.

CDR3 sequence: CSASKREAFF. As DNA, the CDR3 is TGCAGTGCTAGTAAGCGGGAAGCTTTCTTT. The gene calls are TRBV20-1 and TRBJ1-1; D is undetermined. The germline V and J ends were trimmed by 3 bases and 8 bases, with 7 bases remaining between them. The V gene's germline CDR1 is DFQATT and CDR2 SNEGSKA (reference sequence). The CDR3 runs to 10 residues.

To note about this clone: The junction shows a germline mismatch at one end, possibly a read error. J is TRBJ1-6 and V is TRBV6-6, with 8 bases fitting TRBD1. Germline V gives CDR1 MNHNY, CDR2 SVGAGI (reference sequence). CDR3 length equals 14 residues. DNA for the CDR3: TGTGCCAGCAGTCAGACGGACAGGGAAGCCCAACGGTGGTTT. Its protein is CASSQTDREAQRWF.

This chain links TRBV7-9 with TRBJ2-7; the D gene is possibly TRBD2 (5 bases). There are 13 residues in the CDR3. Trimming took 5 bases from V and 5 from J, leaving 13 bases between them. The germline V gene encodes CDR1 SEHNR and CDR2 FQNEAQ (reference sequence). The CDR3 here is CASSPSGGNEQYV. CDR3 bases: TGTGCCAGCAGCCCGAGCGGAGGCAACGAGCAGTACGTC.

The chain uses TRBV7-9 and TRBJ1-2; D possibly corresponds to TRBD1 (6 bases). Germline values: CDR1 SEHNR, CDR2 FQNEAQ (reference sequence). This CDR3 is built from 15 residues. V was cut by 3 bases and J by 5 bases, with 16 bases left in between. The CDR3 spells CASSFAGAGGYGYTF. The CDR3, as DNA: TGTGCCAGCAGCTTCGCGGGGGCCGGGGGGTATGGCTACACCTTC.

The chain is built from TRBV3-1 (or the pseudogene TRBV3-2) and TRBJ2-7; D possibly corresponds to TRBD1 (5 bases). V was clipped by 1 base and J by 11 bases, with 9 bases between them. In germline, CDR1 is LGHDT, CDR2 YNNKEL (reference sequence). The CDR3 consists of 11 residues. The CDR3 sequence is CASSQGGREYV. DNA of the CDR3: TGTGCCAGCAGCCAAGGGGGCCGGGAGTACGTC.

The rearrangement uses TRBV11-2 and TRBJ1-1; D is unresolved. CDR1 and CDR2 (germline): SGHAT, FQNNGV. Trimming took off 4 bases at V and 2 bases at J, with 11 bases between the two ends. The CDR3 runs 14 residues. The DNA for the CDR3 is TGTGCCAGCAGCTCCGGAGGTTACAACACTGAAGCTTTCTTT. It yields the protein CASSSGGYNTEAFF.

This chain uses TRBV4-2 with TRBJ1-6; TRBD1 is a possible D gene (6 bases). CDR3 length: 17 amino acids. CDR1 is LGHNA and CDR2 is YNFKEQ in the germline V gene. Trimming left V 4 bases short and J 5 bases short, with 18 bases between. CDR3 DNA: TGTGCCAGCAGCCCCCGAGGGGGGGGACGGAATAATTCACCCCTCCACTTT. Its protein is CASSPRGGGRNNSPLHF.

The rearrangement uses TRBV4-3 and TRBJ1-2, with D maybe TRBD1 (6 bases). The CDR3 loop spans 13 amino acids. Per the germline V gene, CDR1 is LGHNA and CDR2 is YSLEER. The V and J ends lost 0 bases and 4 bases respectively, with 6 bases between them. The CDR3 sequence is CASSQEGGYGYTF. CDR3 coding DNA: TGCGCCAGCAGCCAAGAAGGGGGCTATGGCTACACCTTC.